These 20 T cell receptor beta chains share one sample of origin, sequenced in a study of response to subunit inactivated influenza vaccine. One entry per CDR3 protein, called by TCRdb with MiXCR from the RT-PCR reads. This sample has over 150,000 distinct CDR3 sequences, with around 15% found just once. Here the sequenced sample was CD8+ T cells sorted from PBMCs, taken around 5 days after vaccination. Receptors originate from a man aged 45-60 years who received an inactivated influenza vaccine.

V gene TRBV27 combines with J gene TRBJ2-5, with no clear D. Trimming pared 2 bases from V and 4 bases from J, leaving 8 bases between. Germline V gene sequence: CDR1 MNHEY, CDR2 SMNVEV (reference sequence). This CDR3 contains 13 residues. CDR3 nucleotide sequence: TGTGCCAGCAGTTTAGGGCTTCGAGAGACCCAGTACTTC. It specifies CASSLGLRETQYF.

A few counts support this clonotype. The CDR3 nucleotides read TGCGCCAGCAGCCAAGATGCGGACAGATACAATGAGCAGTTCTTC. It codes for CASSQDADRYNEQFF. The chain has TRBV4-3 and TRBJ2-1; D perhaps matches TRBD1 (6 bases). There are 15 residues in the CDR3. Per the germline V gene, CDR1 is LGHNA and CDR2 is YSLEER. Trimming shortened V by 0 bases and J by 4 bases, and 10 bases separated the two germline ends.

The gene calls are TRBV7-8 and TRBJ2-2; no definite D call. CDR3 length: 13 residues. V lost 7 bases, J lost 1 base, and 7 bases lay in between. CDR1 is SGHVS and CDR2 is FQNEAQ in the germline V gene. CDR3 DNA sequence: TGTGCCAGCAATCCCGGGAACACCGGGGAGCTGTTTTTT. It translates to CASNPGNTGELFF.

This chain joins TRBV27 and TRBJ1-1; unclear D gene. This CDR3 has 13 residues. Trimming left V 3 bases short and J 5 bases short, with 10 bases between. CDR1 is MNHEY, CDR2 SMNVEV, per germline (reference sequence). In nucleotides, the CDR3 is TGTGCCAGCAGTTTCGGACGGAGTACTGAAGCTTTCTTT. This translates into CASSFGRSTEAFF.

This clonotype was counted between two and nine times. The CDR3 DNA reads as TGCAGTGCTAGAGATATTACTAGCGGGCCCCAAGAGACCCAGTACTTC. It codes for CSARDITSGPQETQYF. The chain combines TRBV20-1 with TRBJ2-5, with 9 bases matching TRBD2. V lost 0 bases and J lost 1; bases outside the gene matches: 6. In germline, CDR1 is DFQATT, CDR2 SNEGSKA (reference sequence). The CDR3 extends over 16 amino acids.

This clonotype showed up just a few times. This sequence joins TRBV20-1 and TRBJ1-6, with D unresolved. Trimming cost V 5 bases and J 0 bases, with 8 bases left between them. CDR3 length: 14 amino acids. The germline V gene encodes CDR1 DFQATT and CDR2 SNEGSKA (reference sequence). The CDR3 sequence: CSADISSYNSPLHF. In DNA form, the CDR3 reads TGCAGTGCTGACATCAGCTCCTATAATTCACCCCTCCACTTT.

The chain couples TRBV28 to TRBJ2-6; D gene uncertain. Germline V gene data show CDR1 as MDHEN and CDR2 as SYDVKM. CDR3 length: 15 residues. The V end was cut by 4 bases, the J end by 0 bases, with 7 bases between. For the CDR3, the DNA is TGTGCCAGCAGTTCTCCTTACTCTGGGGCCAACGTCCTGACTTTC. Translating it yields CASSSPYSGANVLTF. Combining the CDR3 with reference TRBV28 and TRBJ2-6 gives the whole variable domain DVKVTQSSRYLVKRTGEKVFLECVQDMDHENMFWYRQDPGLGLRLIYFSYDVKMKEKGDIPEGYSVSREKKERFSLILESASTNQTSMYLCASSSPYSGANVLTFGAGSRLTVL.

The rearrangement links TRBV7-9 to TRBJ1-1; D is undetermined. V was cut by 7 bases and J by 0 bases, with 15 bases left in between. The CDR3 length is 15 residues. Germline assignment: CDR1 SEHNR and CDR2 FQNEAQ (reference sequence). CDR3 region: CASNSVGQLNTEAFF. CDR3 nucleotides: TGTGCCAGCAACTCCGTGGGCCAATTGAACACTGAAGCTTTCTTT. The full variable domain, in which reference TRBV7-9 and TRBJ1-1 provide the parts outside the CDR3, is DTGVSQNPRHKITKRGQNVTFRCDPISEHNRLYWYRQTLGQGPEFLTYFQNEAQLEKSRLLSDRFSAERPKGSFSTLEIQRTEQGDSAMYLCASNSVGQLNTEAFFGQGTRLTVV.

A few counts support this clonotype. This sequence joins TRBV24-1 and TRBJ1-1; D call uncertain. Per germline, CDR1 KGHDR and CDR2 SFDVKD. The CDR3 consists of 13 residues. Between the trimmed V and J ends, which lost 4 bases and 1 base, there was a span of 6 bases. CDR3 loop: CATSEGRNTEAFF. The DNA for the CDR3 is TGTGCCACCAGTGAAGGGCGGAACACTGAAGCTTTCTTT.

This clonotype was found a few times. This chain uses TRBV10-2 with TRBJ2-4; weak D call: TRBD1 (6 bases). Germline lookup yields CDR1 WSHSY and CDR2 SAAADI. The CDR3 has 12 residues. Deletions cut 8 bases from V and 4 bases from J, with 9 bases between. The chain's CDR3 is CASSGQKNIQYF. DNA for the CDR3: TGCGCCAGCTCAGGACAGAAAAACATTCAGTACTTC.

This clonotype was found a few times. This CDR3 reads CSARGDYEQYF. The CDR3 DNA is TGCAGTGCTAGAGGAGACTACGAGCAGTACTTC. The chain recombines TRBV20-1 with TRBJ2-7; D gene ambiguous. The CDR3 has 11 residues. Germline CDR1 and CDR2: DFQATT and SNEGSKA (reference sequence). The germline V and J ends were trimmed by 1 base and 3 bases, with 4 bases remaining between them.

The rearrangement joins TRBV4-3 to TRBJ2-1; unclear D gene. Germline V gives CDR1 LGHNA, CDR2 YSLEER. This CDR3 region has 15 residues. V was shortened by 4 bases and J by 4 bases, with 14 bases between the two germline ends. CDR3 sequence reads: CASSPIPSGYNEQFF. Here the CDR3 DNA reads TGCGCCAGCAGCCCCATTCCAAGTGGGTACAATGAGCAGTTCTTC.

The chain combines TRBV2 with TRBJ2-2; 10 bases are a match to TRBD2. The CDR3 has 14 residues. Germline trimming cut 10 bases from V and 2 bases from J; bases unmatched to any gene: 4. Germline V lookup: CDR1 SNHLY, CDR2 FYNNEI. The CDR3 reads CATRTSGNTGELFF. The CDR3 region has the DNA TGTGCCACGCGGACTAGCGGTAACACCGGGGAGCTGTTTTTT.

DNA of the CDR3: TGTGCCAGCAGTTATGAGGCGGGGGGCCCTTACTATGAGCAGTTCTTC. It codes for CASSYEAGGPYYEQFF. The V and J genes are TRBV6-5 and TRBJ2-1; TRBD2 matches 8 bases. The CDR3 is 16 residues long. The germline V gene encodes CDR1 MNHEY and CDR2 SVGAGI. J was trimmed by 8 bases and V by 3 bases; bases with no gene match: 12.

Regarding this clonotype: A clone one base away is much larger, so this may be a read error. The V gene is TRBV6-1, the J gene TRBJ2-7; 13 nucleotides align to TRBD2. Trimming took 5 bases from V and 5 from J; bases not matched to a gene: 3. Germline CDR1 reads MNHNS; CDR2 reads SASEGT. This CDR3 region has 14 residues. In nucleotides, the CDR3 is TGTGCCAGCAGTCAACTAGCGGGAGGGGACGAGCAGTACTTC. This codes for CASSQLAGGDEQYF.

Ten or more counts support this clonotype. This sequence joins TRBV29-1 and TRBJ2-5, with TRBD2 matching 11 bases. The trim removed 6 bases at V and 4 bases at J, leaving 7 bases unmatched. The CDR3 runs 14 residues. Germline values: CDR1 SQVTM, CDR2 ANQGSEA. The DNA of the CDR3 is TGCAGCGTAGTAGCGGGAGGGACTTCAGAGACCCAGTACTTC. Residues: CSVVAGGTSETQYF.

In this sample, this clonotype turned up a few times. This rearrangement joins TRBV7-9 to TRBJ2-1; TRBD2 matches 7 bases. The germline V gene has CDR1 SEHNR and CDR2 FQNEAQ (reference sequence). The CDR3 consists of 15 residues. V was clipped by 5 bases and J by 2 bases; unmatched bases: 6. As DNA, the CDR3 is TGTGCCAGCAGCCTAACTAGCGCGGCCTACAATGAGCAGTTCTTC. It codes for CASSLTSAAYNEQFF. Filled out from reference TRBV7-9 and TRBJ2-1, the complete variable domain reads DTGVSQNPRHKITKRGQNVTFRCDPISEHNRLYWYRQTLGQGPEFLTYFQNEAQLEKSRLLSDRFSAERPKGSFSTLEIQRTEQGDSAMYLCASSLTSAAYNEQFFGPGTRLTVL.

The table lists this clonotype with a few counts. J is TRBJ2-7 and V is TRBV4-3; D possibly corresponds to TRBD1 (6 bases). The germline V gene encodes CDR1 LGHNA and CDR2 YSLEER. V shed 3 bases and J shed 6 bases, with 18 bases lying between them. The CDR3 runs 15 residues. CDR3 coding DNA: TGCGCCAGCAGCCAGACACAGGGAGAGGGGATCGAGCAGTACTTC. It is translated as CASSQTQGEGIEQYF.

In this sample, this clonotype turned up a few times. This chain links TRBV30 with TRBJ2-7; D is ambiguous. The CDR3 totals 13 residues. Germline V gene lookup returns CDR1 GTSNPN and CDR2 SVGIG (reference sequence). The V end lost 0 bases, the J end lost 3 bases, and 9 bases lay between the germline ends. The CDR3 loop is CAWSVTDVYEQYF. CDR3 nucleotide sequence: TGTGCCTGGAGTGTAACGGACGTCTACGAGCAGTACTTC.

This chain connects TRBV11-2 to TRBJ1-1; D ambiguous. Germline V gene lookup returns CDR1 SGHAT and CDR2 FQNNGV. The V end was cut by 1 base, the J end by 4 bases, with 13 bases between. The CDR3 has 15 residues. The CDR3 is CASSLAGEHLTEAFF. The CDR3 nucleotides are TGTGCCAGCAGCTTAGCCGGCGAACACCTCACTGAAGCTTTCTTT. Combining the CDR3 with reference TRBV11-2 and TRBJ1-1 gives the whole variable domain EAGVAQSPRYKIIEKRQSVAFWCNPISGHATLYWYQQILGQGPKLLIQFQNNGVVDDSQLPKDRFSAERLKGVDSTLKIQPAKLEDSAVYLCASSLAGEHLTEAFFGQGTRLTVV.